The 5 T cell receptor beta chains in this list originate from one sample, sequenced in a study of T cell repertoires in aging, cancer and after chemotherapy. TCR beta rearrangements were amplified from peripheral blood genomic DNA. Rearranged V-D-J TRB sequences were amplified with a mixed TRB-A/B primer pool. In TCRdb, the multiplex PCR reads were re-called with MiXCR into one record per CDR3 protein. The sample has about 5,000 distinct CDR3 sequences, over 20% seen once. The sequenced material came from blood. These receptors all come from a human donor in good health. The donor label of this sample is uncertain.

Notes on this clonotype: One base away lies a much larger clone, so this may be a sequencing read error. J is TRBJ2-5 and V is TRBV6-6; 10 nucleotides agree with TRBD2. The CDR3 contains 14 residues. Germline loops: CDR1 MNHNY, CDR2 SVGAGI (reference sequence). The DNA of the CDR3 is TGTGCCAGCAGCCTAGCGGGAGACCAAGAGACCCGGTACTTC. Residues: CASSLAGDQETRYF.

The chain has TRBV7-2 and TRBJ2-7, with D hard to call. The CDR3 spans 16 residues. Germline V gene sequence: CDR1 SGHTA, CDR2 FQGNSA. Trimming removed 1 base at V and 3 bases at J, with 16 bases between. The CDR3 region is CASSLDVNLKLYEQYF. CDR3 nucleotide sequence: TGTGCCAGCAGCTTAGACGTTAATTTAAAACTCTACGAGCAGTACTTC.

This clonotype was counted only a few times. This sequence joins TRBV7-2 and TRBJ1-4; 9 bases map to TRBD1. Germline loops: CDR1 SGHTA, CDR2 FQGNSA. The CDR3 has 14 amino acids. The V gene end was trimmed by 5 bases and the J gene end by 7 bases; junction bases not matched to a gene: 5. The CDR3 DNA follows: TGTGCCAGCAGCGAACAGGGGGCGCGTGAAAAACTGTTTTTT. This codes for CASSEQGAREKLFF.

This clonotype was detected a few times. This sequence joins TRBV20-1 and TRBJ2-7; D may match TRBD1 or TRBD2 (7 bases each). This CDR3 has 13 residues. Germline values: CDR1 DFQATT, CDR2 SNEGSKA (reference sequence). Between the trimmed V and J ends, which lost 3 bases and 0 bases, there was a span of 9 bases. The CDR3: CSASRGGSYEQYF. The CDR3 nucleotides read TGCAGTGCTAGCAGGGGGGGCTCCTACGAGCAGTACTTC.

By proportion, this clonotype is medium-sized. The rearrangement uses TRBV30 and TRBJ2-3; D is perhaps TRBD1 (6 bases). The germline V and J ends were trimmed by 2 bases and 7 bases, with 13 bases remaining between them. Germline assignment: CDR1 GTSNPN and CDR2 SVGIG (reference sequence). The CDR3 runs to 13 residues. The chain's CDR3 is CAWSSTTGYTQYF. The DNA for the CDR3 is TGTGCCTGGAGTTCGACAACAGGGTATACGCAGTATTTT.